This T cell receptor beta chain derives from a study of response to subunit inactivated influenza vaccine. MiXCR was run by TCRdb on the RT-PCR reads, yielding one entry per CDR3 protein. This table has about 540,000 distinct CDR3 sequences, approximately 15% appearing once. The source of this sequence is a man aged 45-65 years who received an inactivated influenza vaccine. The starting material was PBMCs from blood, obtained about 13 days after vaccination.

CDR3 protein: CASGRGGTGELFF. CDR3 in DNA: TGTGCCAGCGGCAGGGGAGGCACCGGGGAGCTGTTTTTT. V usage is TRBV28 and J usage is TRBJ2-2, with D possibly being TRBD1 or TRBD2 (6 bases each). The CDR3 runs 13 residues. V lost 8 bases and J 4 bases, leaving 11 bases between the germline ends. The germline V gene encodes CDR1 MDHEN and CDR2 SYDVKM.